This is a list of T cell receptor beta chains from one sample in a study of cytomegalovirus exposure and HLA in healthy donors. Sequencing was performed with immunoSEQ multiplex PCR; in TCRdb, only in-frame clones are kept and a portion is missing. The sample shows under 200,000 clones, roughly 75% of them seen only once. The sample consisted of PBMCs. The source is a woman aged 40 to 55 in good health and CMV-seropositive. Each CDR3 is given with its conserved first and last residue.

V gene	CDR3 length	CDR3 protein
TRBV20-1	11	CSATPNQPQHF
TRBV6-5	14	CASSRTGAKQPQHF
TRBV7-9	19	CASSTTALLSAHYNYGYTF
TRBV27	15	CASSLSRATSYEQYF
TRBV5-1	12	CASSSDSYGYTF
TRBV6-1	17	CASSEARQGRGNTEAFF
TRBV19	16	CASSRSGGAFVYEQYF
TRBV18	16	CASSPLGTGVREKLFF
TRBV10-3	14	CAISETWGRGGYTF
TRBV9	14	CASSVGGALYEQYF
TRBV19	15	CASSPTDSSSYEQYF
TRBV5-6	15	CASSSYAGFGNTIYF
TRBV19	15	CASRELAYSYNEQFF
TRBV7-9	13	CAGRSGAYNEQFF
TRBV30	15	CAWSVNYGVQETQYF
TRBV2	15	CASSPQGSGTDTQYF
TRBV7-3	16	CASSLMGPFGRNTIYF
TRBV14	16	CASSQELAGGVYEQYF
TRBV2	15	CASSPGTGGNTEAFF
TRBV4-1	16	CASSLGQGSYNSPLHF
TRBV10-2	14	CASSESGPSYGYTF
TRBV6-5	13	CASSPRGPYEQYF
TRBV28	17	CASSDWDRGLVNTEAFF
TRBV5-1	18	CASGNGQGAPSDGEKLFF
TRBV7-5	15	CARSLMVRSNQPQHF
TRBV28	15	CASSIGTSGSYEQYF
TRBV13	14	CASRIAGEKNIQYF
TRBV6-5	15	CASKRTEYNNQPQHF
TRBV27	15	CASTPGLAGINEQFF
TRBV11-2	14	CASSLKIHTDTQYF
TRBV7-2	12	CASSQGAGELFF
TRBV10-1	15	CASSESIGGGYEQYF
TRBV5-1	14	CASSPTSGSYEQYF
TRBV6-6	14	CASGSGRGRYEQYF
TRBV2	14	CASDLGGLAGEQYF
TRBV5-1	14	CASSAGTAYNEQFF
TRBV2	13	CASNGQTNYGYTF
TRBV7-6	14	CASSLYGGRTEAFF
TRBV2	11	CASRYSTEAFF
TRBV27	14	CASAAGTYTGELFF
TRBV5-1	13	CASSPGTGNEQYF
TRBV6-5	14	CASSPTGGQGGYTF
TRBV5-1	14	CASSFSPGGNTIYF
TRBV5-1	13	CASSLDGYTEAFF
TRBV19	15	CASSTGDSSSYEQYF
TRBV7-2	12	CASSRTIYEQYF
TRBV5-1	15	CASSLAAGGLNTQYF
TRBV7-8	15	CASSLAQGAVTEAFF
TRBV28	13	CASSPGGEGTQYF
TRBV19	16	CASTARTGQVNTEAFF
TRBV28	15	CASSFGTGRNYEQYF
TRBV5-1	14	CASSLGLAEYEQYF
TRBV15	15	CATSTSGTGANVLTF
TRBV18	15	CASSLRQGINEKLFF
TRBV11-2	17	CASSLNLAGGPGDEQYF
TRBV11-2	15	CASSFGQGSYNEQFF
TRBV2	15	CASDRRTANTGELFF
TRBV27	15	CASRRTGTLNQPQHF
TRBV28	15	CATGGGASSGNTIYF